This TCR beta chain was identified during a study of T cell responses to AZD1222 COVID-19 vaccine. Broader study findings: Elevations in Spike-specific TCR breadth and depth followed administration of two AZD1222 doses. Nearly half of spike-specific TCRs reportedly go after variant regions that carry no mutations.

The table came from immunoSEQ multiplex PCR; TCRdb's copy has only in-frame clones and leaves some out. The table lists 180,000 or so clones, around 90% of them singletons. As concerns this clone: Its antigen remains unidentified.

Germline values: CDR1 SEHNR, CDR2 FQNEAQ (reference sequence). The CDR3 length is 15 residues. V lost 5 bases, J lost 7 bases, and 10 bases stayed unmatched. This TCR came from an adult in good health. This material consisted of peripheral blood, taken on day 0 of AZD1222 vaccination. V gene TRBV7-9 combines with J gene TRBJ1-4, with TRBD1 matching over 7 bases. CDR3 in DNA: TGTGCCAGCAGCCCCGAAGGGGGCGGTGGTGAAAAACTGTTTTTT. It specifies CASSPEGGGGEKLFF.